These 32 T cell receptor beta chains originate from one sample sequenced in a study of identical twins. TCRdb passed the 5' RACE reads through MiXCR, listing each CDR3 protein once. The data contain 350,000 to 500,000 distinct CDR3 sequences, 15% to 20% of them seen just once; the ten biggest clones take up 10% to 15%. Sequencing was done on a sample of naive T cells sorted from blood. These receptor sequences come from a man aged 50-59 years in good health.

The chain carries TRBV9 and TRBJ2-2; no clear D. V lost 1 base, J lost 6 bases, and 4 bases lay in between. Germline V gene sequence: CDR1 SGDLS, CDR2 YYNGEE. The CDR3 is 12 amino acids. The CDR3 region has the DNA TGTGCCAGCAGCGTATCAGCCGGGGAGCTGTTTTTT. Translating it yields CASSVSAGELFF. The full variable domain, rest sourced from reference TRBV9 and TRBJ2-2, is DSGVTQTPKHLITATGQRVTLRCSPRSGDLSVYWYQQSLDQGLQFLIQYYNGEERAKGNILERFSAQQFPDLHSELNLSSLELGDSALYFCASSVSAGELFFGEGSRLTVL.

This clonotype was observed a few times. This chain joins TRBV20-1 and TRBJ1-6, with 9 positions matching TRBD1. Germline CDR1 and CDR2: DFQATT and SNEGSKA (reference sequence). With 2 bases clipped from V and 8 bases from J, the junction kept 1 base outside the gene matches. The CDR3 totals 13 residues. In DNA, the CDR3 is TGCAGTGCTAGAAGGGACAGGGATTCACCCCTCCACTTT. It translates to CSARRDRDSPLHF.

This chain joins TRBV6-2 or TRBV6-3 and TRBJ2-3; 7 nucleotides agree with TRBD2. From germline, CDR1 is MNHEY and CDR2 SVGEGT. V trimming: 5 bases; J trimming: 2 bases; junction bases outside the gene matches: 7. This CDR3 region has 15 residues. The CDR3 sequence is CASSGLGVLTDTQYF. In DNA form, the CDR3 reads TGTGCCAGCAGTGGACTAGGGGTCCTCACAGATACGCAGTATTTT.

Turning to this clonotype: Here the CDR3 omits its conserved ending phenylalanine or tryptophan, so a read error is the likely source. The limits of the CDR3 on the DNA are not certain, so only TCRdb's listed CDR3 is given. This chain uses TRBV12-3 or TRBV12-4 with TRBJ1-2; the DNA was not used to check the table's D call, TRBD1. The CDR3 totals 13 residues, both ends included. The CDR3 loop reads CASSLAGQGLLTY.

The V call is TRBV10-2, the J call TRBJ1-5, with D perhaps matching TRBD1 (6 bases). V lost 3 bases, J lost 0 bases, and 15 bases lay in between. The CDR3 length is 17 residues. Germline CDR1 and CDR2: WSHSY and SAAADI. The CDR3 sequence is CASSEHFGGFSNQPQHF. Written as DNA, the CDR3 is TGCGCCAGCAGTGAACATTTCGGGGGCTTTAGCAATCAGCCCCAGCATTTT.

This clonotype showed up many times. The J gene is TRBJ2-7, the V gene TRBV20-1; TRBD2 aligns across 10 bases. The CDR3 spans 15 residues. V dropped 8 bases and J dropped 1; count of bases not matched to a gene: 11. Germline V CDR1 and CDR2: DFQATT, SNEGSKA (reference sequence). CDR3 protein: CSFQTSSGRSYEQYF. The CDR3 coding sequence is TGCAGTTTCCAAACGTCTAGCGGGAGATCCTACGAGCAGTACTTC.

The chain is built from TRBV12-3 or TRBV12-4 and TRBJ1-2; a weak D match, TRBD1 (5 bases). V was trimmed by 8 bases and J by 5 bases, leaving 18 bases between them. The CDR3 covers 14 residues. CDR3 protein: CASFKSIPGYGYTF. In DNA, the CDR3 is TGTGCCAGCTTTAAAAGTATCCCAGGGTATGGCTACACCTTC.

This clonotype appeared many times. The chain uses TRBV10-3 and TRBJ1-4; D not certain. This CDR3 has 14 amino acids. The V and J ends lost 8 bases and 5 bases respectively, with 15 bases between them. In germline, CDR1 is ENHRY, CDR2 SYGVKD. The CDR3 sequence: CAIGGSSSNEKLFF. DNA for the CDR3: TGTGCCATCGGAGGATCTAGTTCCAATGAAAAACTGTTTTTT.

This clonotype turned up a few times. This chain connects TRBV7-2 to TRBJ1-5; perhaps TRBD1 as D (6 bases). V lost 2 bases to trimming and J lost 2 bases, with 7 bases between them. There are 14 residues in the CDR3. CDR1 and CDR2 (germline): SGHTA, FQGNSA. The CDR3 nucleotides are TGTGCCAGCAGCTTAAGGACAGGCAATCAGCCCCAGCATTTT. It translates to CASSLRTGNQPQHF. The full variable domain, with the rest looked up from reference TRBV7-2 and TRBJ1-5, is GAGVSQSPSNKVTEKGKDVELRCDPISGHTALYWYRQSLGQGLEFLIYFQGNSAPDKSGLPSDRFSAERTGGSVSTLTIQRTQQEDSAVYLCASSLRTGNQPQHFGDGTRLSIL.

V is TRBV5-1 and J is TRBJ2-3, with TRBD2 matching over 9 bases. This CDR3 has 16 amino acids. The V gene's germline CDR1 is SGHRS and CDR2 YFSETQ. The V and J ends lost 4 bases and 2 bases, in that order; junction bases with no gene match: 8. CDR3 DNA: TGCGCCAGCAGCGCGAATAGCGGGGGTGTCACAGATACGCAGTATTTT. This codes for CASSANSGGVTDTQYF.

Points on this clonotype: This may be a read error, as it is one base from a much larger clone. The chain uses TRBV25-1 and TRBJ2-7; 9 bases are shared with TRBD1. The CDR3 loop spans 12 amino acids. Germline V gene sequence: CDR1 MGHDK, CDR2 SYGVNS. CDR3 residues: CTSRTGGSEQYF. CDR3 nucleotides: TGTACCAGCAGAACAGGGGGCAGCGAGCAGTACTTC.

This clonotype was seen only a few times. This chain links TRBV29-1 with TRBJ2-1; unclear D gene. CDR1 and CDR2 (germline): SQVTM, ANQGSEA. Trimming cost V 5 bases and J 1 base, with 9 bases left between them. The CDR3 runs 13 residues. The DNA of the CDR3 is TGCAGCGTTCGCAAAGGGTCCTACAATGAGCAGTTCTTC. Its translation is CSVRKGSYNEQFF.

This clonotype was seen at least ten times. The CDR3 region is CASSLAGYYNEQFF. In nucleotides, the CDR3 is TGCGCCAGCAGCTTGGCAGGGTACTACAATGAGCAGTTCTTC. J is TRBJ2-1 and V is TRBV5-1; possibly TRBD1 for D (5 bases). The CDR3 is 14 amino acids. Germline assignment: CDR1 SGHRS and CDR2 YFSETQ. Trimming took 0 bases from V and 3 from J, leaving 7 bases between them.

This clonotype was counted between two and nine times. The chain is built from TRBV6-5 and TRBJ2-5; D not certain. Per germline, CDR1 MNHEY and CDR2 SVGAGI. The V gene lost 3 bases and the J gene lost 2 bases, with 19 bases spanning the gap. The CDR3 covers 17 residues. CDR3 sequence reads: CASSYYPEPVEQETQYF. The CDR3 coding sequence is TGTGCCAGCAGTTATTATCCCGAGCCGGTGGAGCAAGAGACCCAGTACTTC.

The chain uses TRBV27 and TRBJ2-3, with 14 bases fitting TRBD2. Germline V CDR1 and CDR2: MNHEY, SMNVEV (reference sequence). CDR3 length: 16 amino acids. V shed 8 bases, J shed 4 bases, and the junction held 8 bases outside the gene matches. The CDR3 DNA reads TGTGCCAGCGCCCTAGGGACTAGCGGGAGATCAGATACGCAGTATTTT. It codes for CASALGTSGRSDTQYF.

CDR3 coding DNA: TGCAGCGTCGCTAGCGGCTCCTACGAGCAGTACTTC. This translates into CSVASGSYEQYF. V is TRBV29-1 and J is TRBJ2-7; 7 nucleotides align to TRBD2. The J segment lost 0 bases and the V segment lost 6 bases, leaving 2 bases of the junction unmatched. CDR3 length: 12 amino acids. Germline V lookup: CDR1 SQVTM, CDR2 ANQGSEA.

The chain couples TRBV4-1 to TRBJ1-1; maybe TRBD1 (5 bases). V was pared by 0 bases and J by 4 bases, with 12 bases between. Per the germline V gene, CDR1 is MGHRA and CDR2 is YSYEKL. This CDR3 is 15 amino acids long. The CDR3 is CASSQDGQGRTEAFF. Written as DNA, the CDR3 is TGCGCCAGCAGCCAAGATGGGCAGGGCCGCACTGAAGCTTTCTTT.

The chain has TRBV29-1 and TRBJ2-7; 11 nucleotides agree with TRBD1. Germline CDR1 SQVTM, CDR2 ANQGSEA. The ends lost 6 bases at V and 6 bases at J; junction bases unmatched: 10. CDR3 length: 14 amino acids. Here the CDR3 reads CSVSGQGGSGEQYF. CDR3 DNA: TGCAGCGTGTCGGGACAGGGGGGTTCCGGCGAGCAGTACTTC.

Only a few counts were recorded for this clonotype. This chain links TRBV15 with TRBJ2-7; 8 positions match TRBD1. The CDR3 is 15 residues long. The V and J ends lost 8 bases and 0 bases, in that order; junction bases with no gene match: 9. Germline assignment: CDR1 LNHNV and CDR2 YYDKDF (reference sequence). This CDR3 reads CATSRDRIFSYEQYF. For the CDR3, the DNA is TGTGCCACCTCGAGGGACAGGATTTTCTCCTACGAGCAGTACTTC.

This clonotype was seen at least ten times. V and J are TRBV27 and TRBJ2-1, with 8 positions matching TRBD2. The ends lost 2 bases at V and 7 bases at J; junction bases unmatched: 13. Per the germline V gene, CDR1 is MNHEY and CDR2 is SMNVEV (reference sequence). The CDR3 consists of 17 residues. CDR3 residues: CASSLARLGGGWNEQFF. DNA of the CDR3: TGTGCCAGCAGTTTAGCCCGGCTTGGCGGGGGGTGGAATGAGCAGTTCTTC.

The rearrangement joins TRBV6-1 to TRBJ1-6; 8 bases agree with TRBD1. CDR3 length equals 17 residues. V was clipped by 1 base and J by 5 bases; unmatched bases: 7. CDR1 and CDR2 from the germline V gene are MNHNS and SASEGT. The chain's CDR3 is CASSEGRGQGNNSPLHF. CDR3 nucleotides: TGTGCCAGCAGTGAAGGGAGAGGACAGGGAAATAATTCACCCCTCCACTTT.

This clonotype has only a few counts. The J gene is TRBJ2-1, the V gene TRBV12-3 or TRBV12-4, with 7 bases matching TRBD2. V trimming: 6 bases; J trimming: 4 bases; junction bases outside the gene matches: 12. The CDR3 runs 16 residues. CDR3 sequence reads: CASRGGTIGKYNEQFF. CDR3 DNA: TGTGCCAGCAGGGGGGGGACCATCGGGAAATACAATGAGCAGTTCTTC.

The rearrangement links TRBV11-2 to TRBJ2-1; TRBD1 might be the D (5 bases). CDR3 length: 14 residues. V dropped 6 bases and J dropped 0 bases, with 9 bases sitting between them. Germline CDR1 is SGHAT and CDR2 is FQNNGV. The CDR3 bases are TGTGCCAGCAGAACAGGAGCCTCCTACAATGAGCAGTTCTTC. This translates into CASRTGASYNEQFF. Supplemented by reference TRBV11-2 and TRBJ2-1, the full variable domain reads EAGVAQSPRYKIIEKRQSVAFWCNPISGHATLYWYQQILGQGPKLLIQFQNNGVVDDSQLPKDRFSAERLKGVDSTLKIQPAKLEDSAVYLCASRTGASYNEQFFGPGTRLTVL.

The chain joins TRBV6-5 to TRBJ2-6; no clear D. The CDR3 totals 16 residues. CDR1 and CDR2 from the germline V gene are MNHEY and SVGAGI. Trimming took 2 bases from V and 2 from J, leaving 10 bases between them. CDR3 in amino acids: CASSYRMGAGANVLTF. The DNA of the CDR3 is TGTGCCAGCAGTTACCGAATGGGCGCTGGGGCCAACGTCCTGACTTTC.

There are a few counts of this clonotype. CDR3 DNA sequence: TGTGCCAGCAGTTTAGCGTACGCTGAAGCTTTCTTT. Its translation is CASSLAYAEAFF. The rearrangement links TRBV12-3 or TRBV12-4 to TRBJ1-1, with D uncertain. The CDR3 has 12 residues. Trimming removed 0 bases from V and 6 bases from J, with 5 bases in between.

The CDR3 loop reads CASSIVRGTEAFF. The CDR3 coding sequence is TGTGCCAGTAGTATAGTAAGGGGGACTGAAGCTTTCTTT. V usage is TRBV19 and J usage is TRBJ1-1; D possibly corresponds to TRBD1 (6 bases). Germline values: CDR1 LNHDA, CDR2 SQIVND (reference sequence). This CDR3 contains 13 residues. V lost 1 base and J 5 bases, leaving 8 bases between the germline ends. The variable domain in full, completed from reference TRBV19 and TRBJ1-1, reads DGGITQSPKYLFRKEGQNVTLSCEQNLNHDAMYWYRQDPGQGLRLIYYSQIVNDFQKGDIAEGYSVSREKKESFPLTVTSAQKNPTAFYLCASSIVRGTEAFFGQGTRLTVV.

The rearrangement links TRBV4-2 to TRBJ1-1; 7 positions match TRBD1. The V gene end was trimmed by 4 bases and the J gene end by 7 bases; junction bases not matched to a gene: 12. Germline V lookup: CDR1 LGHNA, CDR2 YNFKEQ. The CDR3 is 15 amino acids. The CDR3 nucleotides are TGTGCCAGCAGCCTCCAATGGGGGTACAGGGGTGAAGCTTTCTTT. It yields the protein CASSLQWGYRGEAFF.

The rearrangement joins TRBV7-6 to TRBJ1-6, with 8 nucleotides matching TRBD1. Germline V lookup: CDR1 SGHVS, CDR2 FNYEAQ. The V segment lost 2 bases and the J segment 5 bases; nucleotides outside the gene matches: 5. The CDR3 has 16 residues. DNA of the CDR3: TGTGCCAGCAGCTTAAGGGCGGGACAGGATAATTCACCCCTCCACTTT. The encoded protein is CASSLRAGQDNSPLHF.

This clonotype was counted a few times. This chain's CDR3 is CSAGQDVYNEQFF. The CDR3 DNA is TGCAGTGCCGGACAAGACGTCTACAATGAGCAGTTCTTC. The rearrangement joins TRBV20-1 to TRBJ2-1, with D maybe TRBD1 (5 bases). Germline CDR1 reads DFQATT; CDR2 reads SNEGSKA (reference sequence). With 6 bases removed from V and 3 bases from J, the gap between germline ends came to 12 bases. The CDR3 is 13 residues long.

This clonotype was seen a handful of times. The V and J genes are TRBV6-2 or TRBV6-3 and TRBJ2-5; either TRBD1 or TRBD2 may supply D (6 bases each). In germline, CDR1 is MNHEY, CDR2 SVGEGT. Trimming removed 2 bases from V and 4 bases from J, with 11 bases in between. The CDR3 contains 14 residues. CDR3 protein: CASSYRGPSETQYF. CDR3 nucleotide sequence: TGTGCCAGCAGTTACCGGGGGCCGTCAGAGACCCAGTACTTC.

This clonotype was seen at least ten times. The rearrangement links TRBV11-2 to TRBJ2-5; D is uncertain. The CDR3 is 12 residues long. The germline V and J ends were trimmed by 4 bases and 6 bases, with 9 bases remaining between them. Per the germline V gene, CDR1 is SGHAT and CDR2 is FQNNGV. CDR3 DNA: TGTGCCAGCAGCTCCCCCTTAAAGACCCAGTACTTC. It encodes CASSSPLKTQYF. The entire variable domain, with the rest obtained from reference TRBV11-2 and TRBJ2-5, is as follows: EAGVAQSPRYKIIEKRQSVAFWCNPISGHATLYWYQQILGQGPKLLIQFQNNGVVDDSQLPKDRFSAERLKGVDSTLKIQPAKLEDSAVYLCASSSPLKTQYFGPGTRLLVL.

Many counts were recorded for this clonotype. The CDR3 coding sequence is TGTGCCAGCAGTTTCGACTTAAAGAGCATAACCTTGGACAGGGGGCTCTCCTACGAGCAGTACTTC. Translated: CASSFDLKSITLDRGLSYEQYF. The rearrangement links TRBV28 to TRBJ2-7; TRBD1 matches 11 bases. In germline, CDR1 is MDHEN, CDR2 SYDVKM. J lost 0 bases, V lost 3 bases, and 22 bases had no gene match. The CDR3 extends over 22 amino acids.